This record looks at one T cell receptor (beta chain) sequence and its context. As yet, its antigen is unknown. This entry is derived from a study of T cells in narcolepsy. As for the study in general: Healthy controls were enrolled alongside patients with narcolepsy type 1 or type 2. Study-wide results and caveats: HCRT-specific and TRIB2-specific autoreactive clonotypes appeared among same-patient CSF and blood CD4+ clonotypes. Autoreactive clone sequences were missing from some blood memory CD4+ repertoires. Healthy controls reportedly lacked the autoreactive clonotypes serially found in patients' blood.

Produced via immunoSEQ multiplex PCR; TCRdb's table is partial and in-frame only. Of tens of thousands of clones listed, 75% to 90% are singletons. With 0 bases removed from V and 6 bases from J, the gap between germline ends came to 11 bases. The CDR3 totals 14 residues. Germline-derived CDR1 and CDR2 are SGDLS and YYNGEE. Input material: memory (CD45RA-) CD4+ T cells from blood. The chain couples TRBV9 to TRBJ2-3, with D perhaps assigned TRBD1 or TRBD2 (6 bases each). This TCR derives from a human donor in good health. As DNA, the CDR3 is TGTGCCAGCAGCGTAGGACAGGAGGGGGATACGCAGTATTTT. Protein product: CASSVGQEGDTQYF.